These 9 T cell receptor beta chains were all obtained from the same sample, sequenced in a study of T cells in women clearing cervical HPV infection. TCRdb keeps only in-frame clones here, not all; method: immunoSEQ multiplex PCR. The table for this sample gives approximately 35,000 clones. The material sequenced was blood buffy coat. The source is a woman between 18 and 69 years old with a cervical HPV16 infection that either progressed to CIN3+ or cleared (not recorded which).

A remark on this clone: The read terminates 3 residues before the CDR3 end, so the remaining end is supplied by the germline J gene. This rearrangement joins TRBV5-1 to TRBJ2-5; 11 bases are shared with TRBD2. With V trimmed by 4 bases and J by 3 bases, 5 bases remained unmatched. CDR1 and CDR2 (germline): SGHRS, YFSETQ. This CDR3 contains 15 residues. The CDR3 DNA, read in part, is TGCGCCAGCAGCCTGACTAGCGGGAAAGAAGAGACC. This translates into CASSLTSGKEET. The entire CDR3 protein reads CASSLTSGKEETQYF.

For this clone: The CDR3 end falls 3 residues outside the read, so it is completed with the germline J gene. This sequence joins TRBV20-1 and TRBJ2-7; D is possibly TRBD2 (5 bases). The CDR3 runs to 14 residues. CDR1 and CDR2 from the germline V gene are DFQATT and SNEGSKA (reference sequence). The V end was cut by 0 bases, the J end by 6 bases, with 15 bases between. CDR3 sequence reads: CSAREEGLAGEQYF. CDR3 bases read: TGCAGTGCTAGAGAAGAAGGGTTGGCGGGCGAG.

This CDR3 reads CASSTDSAGGGKLFF. Partial CDR3 DNA: TGCGCCAGCAGCACGGATTCAGCGGGAGGAGGGAAG. The chain carries TRBV5-1 and TRBJ2-2; 9 bases align to TRBD2. The sequence runs out 3 residues before the end of the CDR3; the remainder is reconstructed from the germline J gene. CDR1 and CDR2 (germline): SGHRS, YFSETQ. This CDR3 is built from 15 residues.

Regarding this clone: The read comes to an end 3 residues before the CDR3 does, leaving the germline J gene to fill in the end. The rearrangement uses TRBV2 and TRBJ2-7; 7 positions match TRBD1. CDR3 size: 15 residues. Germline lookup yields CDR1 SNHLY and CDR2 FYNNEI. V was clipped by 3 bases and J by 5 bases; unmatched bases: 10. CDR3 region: CASSETHTGVNEQYF. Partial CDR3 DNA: TGTGCCAGCAGTGAGACCCATACAGGGGTGAACGAG.

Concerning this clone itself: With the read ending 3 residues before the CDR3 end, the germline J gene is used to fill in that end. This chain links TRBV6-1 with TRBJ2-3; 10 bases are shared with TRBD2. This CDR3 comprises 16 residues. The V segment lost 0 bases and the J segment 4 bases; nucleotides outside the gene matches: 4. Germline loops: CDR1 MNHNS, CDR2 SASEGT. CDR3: CASSEASLAGADTQYF. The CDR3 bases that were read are TGTGCCAGCAGTGAAGCGAGCCTAGCGGGGGCAGATACG.

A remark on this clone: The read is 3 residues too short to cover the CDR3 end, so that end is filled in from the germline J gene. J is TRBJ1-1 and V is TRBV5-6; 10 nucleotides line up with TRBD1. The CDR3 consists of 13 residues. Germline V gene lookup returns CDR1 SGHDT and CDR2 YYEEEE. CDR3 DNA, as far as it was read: TGTGCCAGCAGCTGGGGGACAGGGGATGCG. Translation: CASSWGTGDA. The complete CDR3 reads CASSWGTGDAAFF.

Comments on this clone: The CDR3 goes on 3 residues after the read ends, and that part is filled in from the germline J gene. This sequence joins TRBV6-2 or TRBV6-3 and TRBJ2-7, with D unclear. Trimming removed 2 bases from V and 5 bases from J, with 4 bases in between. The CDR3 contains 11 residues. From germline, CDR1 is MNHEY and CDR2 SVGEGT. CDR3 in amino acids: CASSYPNEQYF. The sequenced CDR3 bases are TGTGCCAGCAGTTACCCCAACGAG.

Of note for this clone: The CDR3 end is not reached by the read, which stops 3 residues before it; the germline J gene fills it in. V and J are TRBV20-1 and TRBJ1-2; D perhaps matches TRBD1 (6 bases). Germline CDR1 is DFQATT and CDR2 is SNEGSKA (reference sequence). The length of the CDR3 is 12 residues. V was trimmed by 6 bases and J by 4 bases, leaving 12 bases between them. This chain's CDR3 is CSAPGVGYGYTF. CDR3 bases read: TGCAGTGCCCCAGGGGTGGGCTATGGC.

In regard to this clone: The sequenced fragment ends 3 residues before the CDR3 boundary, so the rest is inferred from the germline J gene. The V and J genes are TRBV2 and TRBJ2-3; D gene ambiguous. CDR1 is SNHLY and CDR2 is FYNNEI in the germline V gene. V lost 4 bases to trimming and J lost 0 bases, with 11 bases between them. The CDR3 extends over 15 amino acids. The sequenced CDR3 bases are TGTGCCAGCAGTGTGTCAGGTACTAGCACAGATACG. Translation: CASSVSGTSTDT. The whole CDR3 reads CASSVSGTSTDTQYF.